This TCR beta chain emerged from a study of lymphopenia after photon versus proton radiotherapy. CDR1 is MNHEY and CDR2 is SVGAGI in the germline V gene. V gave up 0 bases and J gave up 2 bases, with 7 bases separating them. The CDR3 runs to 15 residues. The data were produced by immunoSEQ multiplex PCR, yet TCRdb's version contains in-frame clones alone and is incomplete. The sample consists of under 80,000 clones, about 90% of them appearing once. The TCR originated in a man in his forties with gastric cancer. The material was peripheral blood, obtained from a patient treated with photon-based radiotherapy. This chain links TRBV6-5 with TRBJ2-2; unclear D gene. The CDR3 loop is CASSYSTDNTGELFF. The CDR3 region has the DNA TGTGCCAGCAGTTACTCGACGGATAACACCGGGGAGCTGTTTTTT.